These 27 T cell receptor beta chains were all obtained from the same sample, sequenced in a study of shared clonotypes between healthy human individuals. The assay was immunoSEQ multiplex PCR, and TCRdb's table has in-frame clones only and misses some. Of about 1 million clones listed, approximately 76% were seen once; the top ten hold 1.4%. Sequencing input: memory CD4+ T cells sorted from blood. Subset defined: CD45RA-negative fraction. These TCRs come from a man aged 18 to 29 in good health.

This clone was seen only a few times. The chain uses TRBV5-1 and TRBJ1-1; 7 bases align to TRBD1. The V and J ends lost 5 bases and 0 bases, in that order; junction bases with no gene match: 1. CDR1 is SGHRS, CDR2 YFSETQ, per germline. This CDR3 has 13 residues. CDR3 DNA sequence: TGCGCCAGCAGGGGACAGTTGAACACTGAAGCTTTCTTT. This encodes CASRGQLNTEAFF.

This chain links TRBV18 with TRBJ2-5; the match to TRBD2 covers 9 bases. The V segment lost 4 bases and the J segment 0 bases; nucleotides outside the gene matches: 3. CDR1 KGHSH and CDR2 LQKENI come from the germline V gene. The CDR3 runs 15 residues. CDR3 in DNA: TGTGCCAGCTCACTTCTAGCGGGGTACCAAGAGACCCAGTACTTC. Its protein is CASSLLAGYQETQYF. Drawing the rest from reference TRBV18 and TRBJ2-5, the complete variable domain is NAGVMQNPRHLVRRRGQEARLRCSPMKGHSHVYWYRQLPEEGLKFMVYLQKENIIDESGMPKERFSAEFPKEGPSILRIQQVVRGDSAAYFCASSLLAGYQETQYFGPGTRLLVL.

The chain carries TRBV7-2 and TRBJ2-7; 9 positions match TRBD2. With 4 bases clipped from V and 6 bases from J, the junction kept 10 bases outside the gene matches. The CDR3 runs 15 residues. In germline, CDR1 is SGHTA, CDR2 FQGNSA. The CDR3 DNA sequence: TGTGCCAGCAGCTCACAGGGTAGCGGGAGTGGCGAGCAGTACTTC. Its protein product is CASSSQGSGSGEQYF.

V gene TRBV5-1 combines with J gene TRBJ1-1; D call uncertain. Germline values: CDR1 SGHRS, CDR2 YFSETQ. V lost 5 bases, J lost 0 bases, and 2 bases lay in between. The CDR3 sequence is 11 residues long. The CDR3 DNA reads TGCGCCAGCAGATTGAACACTGAAGCTTTCTTT. It translates to CASRLNTEAFF.

The gene calls are TRBV5-5 and TRBJ1-2; D is ambiguous. The CDR3 extends over 14 amino acids. Trimming removed 2 bases at V and 3 bases at J, with 11 bases between. Germline values: CDR1 SGHKS, CDR2 YYEKEE (reference sequence). The DNA of the CDR3 is TGTGCCAGCAGCTTTCTGGGATCGGACTATGGCTACACCTTC. It translates to CASSFLGSDYGYTF. Filled out from reference TRBV5-5 and TRBJ1-2, the complete variable domain reads DAGVTQSPTHLIKTRGQQVTLRCSPISGHKSVSWYQQVLGQGPQFIFQYYEKEERGRGNFPDRFSARQFPNYSSELNVNALLLGDSALYLCASSFLGSDYGYTFGSGTRLTVV.

This chain connects TRBV14 to TRBJ1-2; D gene uncertain. The germline gives CDR1 SGHDN, CDR2 FVKESK. CDR3 length: 13 amino acids. V lost 0 bases to trimming and J lost 4 bases, with 6 bases between them. DNA of the CDR3: TGTGCCAGCAGCCAAGATACTGGCTATGGCTACACCTTC. Translation gives CASSQDTGYGYTF.

The chain joins TRBV29-1 to TRBJ1-1, with TRBD1 as a possible D gene (5 bases). Germline assignment: CDR1 SQVTM and CDR2 ANQGSEA. The CDR3 length is 15 residues. The ends were cut back, 4 bases at V and 4 bases at J, with 19 bases in the middle. The CDR3 spells CSVGAGKGSPTEAFF. The CDR3 coding sequence is TGCAGCGTTGGAGCAGGGAAGGGATCCCCCACTGAAGCTTTCTTT.

V gene TRBV10-2 combines with J gene TRBJ1-2; D unclear. This CDR3 contains 13 residues. Germline V gene sequence: CDR1 WSHSY, CDR2 SAAADI. V gave up 6 bases and J gave up 5 bases, with 13 bases separating them. CDR3 sequence reads: CASSLDSVYGYTF. CDR3 nucleotide sequence: TGCGCCAGCAGCCTAGATTCCGTATATGGCTACACCTTC.

This sequence joins TRBV4-3 and TRBJ2-6, with D possibly TRBD2 on 5 matching bases. V was shortened by 0 bases and J by 2 bases, with 8 bases between the two germline ends. The length of the CDR3 is 16 residues. Per the germline V gene, CDR1 is LGHNA and CDR2 is YSLEER. Here the CDR3 reads CASSQDAGAGANVLTF. CDR3 nucleotide sequence: TGCGCCAGCAGCCAAGATGCGGGTGCTGGGGCCAACGTCCTGACTTTC.

Remarks on this clone: One end of the junction does not line up with germline, which may come from a read error. The chain combines TRBV5-1 with TRBJ2-7; D possibly corresponds to TRBD1 (5 bases). Germline-derived CDR1 and CDR2 are SGHRS and YFSETQ. The CDR3 is 13 residues long. The CDR3 DNA reads TGCGCCAGCAGCTTGGGTCAGGGCCTCCATTTGAACTTC. It yields the protein CASSLGQGLHLNF.

The CDR3 protein is CATSRETQRGKEQFF. In DNA, the CDR3 is TGTGCCACCAGCAGAGAAACCCAACGGGGGAAAGAGCAGTTCTTC. This chain links TRBV15 with TRBJ2-1, with D possibly matching TRBD2 (6 bases). The ends were cut back, 0 bases at V and 10 bases at J, with 16 bases in the middle. The CDR3 loop spans 15 amino acids. Germline CDR1 is LNHNV and CDR2 is YYDKDF (reference sequence).

This clone has more than one count but fewer than ten. The rearrangement uses TRBV18 and TRBJ2-5; 8 bases line up with TRBD1. The length of the CDR3 is 16 residues. CDR1 and CDR2 (germline): KGHSH, LQKENI. Germline trimming cut 1 base from V and 5 bases from J; bases unmatched to any gene: 9. In DNA form, the CDR3 reads TGTGCCAGCTCACCACGAGGCAGGGGGCTAGAGGAGACCCAGTACTTC. Its translation: CASSPRGRGLEETQYF.

In its sample, this clone was seen a few times. The chain has TRBV7-9 and TRBJ1-4; the D gene is possibly TRBD1 (5 bases). There are 15 residues in the CDR3. CDR1 SEHNR and CDR2 FQNEAQ come from the germline V gene (reference sequence). V lost 1 base and J 6 bases, leaving 12 bases between the germline ends. The DNA of the CDR3 is TGTGCCAGCAGCTTAGTGGCAGGGAGTGATGAAAAACTGTTTTTT. Its translation is CASSLVAGSDEKLFF.

Ten or more counts support this clone. The rearrangement joins TRBV7-2 to TRBJ2-3; D remains ambiguous. V lost 1 base and J 10 bases, leaving 9 bases between the germline ends. Germline V gene lookup returns CDR1 SGHTA and CDR2 FQGNSA. The length of the CDR3 is 12 residues. The DNA of the CDR3 is TGTGCCAGCAGCTTAGTCAAGGGTCCGCAGTATTTT. Residues: CASSLVKGPQYF.

This rearrangement joins TRBV6-1 to TRBJ1-5; D unresolved. The CDR3 consists of 15 residues. Trimming removed 0 bases at V and 3 bases at J, with 9 bases between. Per the germline V gene, CDR1 is MNHNS and CDR2 is SASEGT. CDR3 region: CASSEALEYNQPQHF. The CDR3 nucleotides are TGTGCCAGCAGTGAAGCGTTGGAATACAATCAGCCCCAGCATTTT.

The genes are TRBV5-4 and TRBJ2-2; TRBD1 agrees at 7 bases. This CDR3 has 16 amino acids. Looked up from germline, CDR1 is SGHNT and CDR2 is YYREEE (reference sequence). V trimming: 2 bases; J trimming: 2 bases; junction bases outside the gene matches: 6. The CDR3 coding sequence is TGTGCCAGCAGCTTCGAGACAGGGAGAAACACCGGGGAGCTGTTTTTT. The encoded protein is CASSFETGRNTGELFF.

The rearrangement joins TRBV29-1 to TRBJ2-7, with 8 nucleotides matching TRBD2. CDR1 and CDR2 (germline): SQVTM, ANQGSEA. Trimming removed 6 bases from V and 6 bases from J; junction bases left unmatched: 13. This CDR3 region has 14 residues. CDR3 sequence: CSVRGKAGVSEQYF. CDR3 bases: TGCAGCGTGAGAGGCAAAGCGGGAGTAAGCGAGCAGTACTTC.

The J gene is TRBJ2-2, the V gene TRBV11-2; weak D call: TRBD1 (6 bases). Germline lookup yields CDR1 SGHAT and CDR2 FQNNGV. CDR3 size: 13 residues. Deletions cut 7 bases from V and 5 bases from J, with 11 bases between. CDR3 DNA: TGTGCCAGCAACACACAGGGTACCGGGGAGCTGTTTTTT. Protein: CASNTQGTGELFF.

On this clone: Within the sample, other DNA sequences also encode this same CDR3. The chain carries TRBV11-2 and TRBJ2-2, with 7 positions matching TRBD1. V trimming: 5 bases; J trimming: 0 bases; junction bases outside the gene matches: 3. Germline V lookup: CDR1 SGHAT, CDR2 FQNNGV. This CDR3 region has 15 residues. The CDR3 protein is CASSLGTANTGELFF. CDR3 nucleotides: TGTGCCAGCAGCCTAGGGACAGCGAACACCGGGGAGCTGTTTTTT.

This clone was seen only a few times. This chain links TRBV6-1 with TRBJ2-2, with TRBD1 as a possible D gene (5 bases). Trimming cost V 4 bases and J 4 bases, with 13 bases left between them. Germline loops: CDR1 MNHNS, CDR2 SASEGT. This CDR3 has 15 residues. CDR3 residues: CASSGSGSGTGELFF. The CDR3, as DNA: TGTGCCAGCAGTGGGTCAGGGTCCGGCACCGGGGAGCTGTTTTTT.

The chain has TRBV6-1 and TRBJ1-6, with unresolved D. From germline, CDR1 is MNHNS and CDR2 SASEGT. The CDR3 has 15 residues. V shed 5 bases and J shed 5 bases, with 13 bases lying between them. CDR3 DNA: TGTGCCAGCAGTTCCAGACGGACTAATAATTCACCCCTCCACTTT. Translation gives CASSSRRTNNSPLHF.

With respect to this clone: Since a much larger clone is just one base distant, this may be a read error. The J gene is TRBJ1-1, the V gene TRBV4-1, with 8 bases that match TRBD1. Germline-derived CDR1 and CDR2 are MGHRA and YSYEKL. The V gene end was trimmed by 0 bases and the J gene end by 5 bases; junction bases not matched to a gene: 2. CDR3 size: 14 residues. The CDR3 loop reads CASSQDRGLTEAFF. The DNA of the CDR3 is TGCGCCAGCAGCCAAGACAGGGGGCTGACTGAAGCTTTCTTT.

The genes are TRBV5-1 and TRBJ2-1; perhaps TRBD2 as D (6 bases). V lost 0 bases and J lost 10, with 14 bases in between. CDR1 and CDR2 from the germline V gene are SGHRS and YFSETQ. The CDR3 runs 14 residues. The CDR3 reads CASSLERTGVEQFF. The CDR3 bases are TGCGCCAGCAGCTTGGAAAGAACGGGGGTCGAGCAGTTCTTC.

This chain connects TRBV5-4 to TRBJ1-4; D remains ambiguous. The CDR3 sequence is 14 residues long. Germline V gives CDR1 SGHNT, CDR2 YYREEE (reference sequence). The V end was cut by 4 bases, the J end by 0 bases, with 7 bases between. The CDR3 is CASSHFATNEKLFF. The CDR3 region has the DNA TGTGCCAGCAGCCACTTTGCAACTAATGAAAAACTGTTTTTT.

This sequence joins TRBV7-3 and TRBJ2-1; TRBD1 aligns across 7 bases. Unmatched junction bases numbered 9, after V lost 4 bases and J lost 0 bases. Germline V gene sequence: CDR1 SGHTA, CDR2 FQGTGA. There are 17 residues in the CDR3. CDR3 in amino acids: CASSSLGGGASYNEQFF. CDR3 nucleotide sequence: TGTGCCAGCAGCTCCCTAGGGGGCGGAGCCTCCTACAATGAGCAGTTCTTC.

This clone was counted between two and nine times. CDR3 in amino acids: CASSPVVAALNTGELFF. Here the CDR3 DNA reads TGTGCCAGCTCACCGGTAGTAGCGGCACTGAACACCGGGGAGCTGTTTTTT. The J gene is TRBJ2-2, the V gene TRBV18; weak D call: TRBD2 (6 bases). V was clipped by 3 bases and J by 1 base, with 15 bases between them. Germline lookup yields CDR1 KGHSH and CDR2 LQKENI. The CDR3 has 17 amino acids.

In DNA form, the CDR3 reads TGCGCCAGCAGCTTGTCAGGTACCTGGGGGAATGAGCAGTTCTTC. Amino acid sequence: CASSLSGTWGNEQFF. The chain employs TRBV5-1 and TRBJ2-1; perhaps D is TRBD1 or TRBD2 (5 bases each). Germline CDR1 SGHRS, CDR2 YFSETQ. The CDR3 contains 15 residues. Trimming stripped 1 base from V and 7 bases from J, with 15 bases between.